A single sample is the source of the 16 T cell receptor beta chains below, sequenced in a study of shared clonotypes between healthy human individuals. Naive CD8 cells comprised CD45RO-negative, CCR7-positively selected cells, excluding terminally differentiated effector memory CD45RA+ cells. Here immunoSEQ multiplex PCR was the method, and the copy in TCRdb shows in-frame clones only, minus some. The sample has about 2,200,000 clones, 93% seen once; the top ten hold 1.5% to 2%. The specimen sequenced was naive CD8+ T cells from PBMCs. The receptors here all came from a man aged 18-30 years in good health. Some clones in this sample may be carry-over from other donors' samples.

This chain uses TRBV9 with TRBJ2-3; the D gene is possibly TRBD2 (6 bases). The germline CDR1 and CDR2 sequences are SGDLS and YYNGEE. Deletions cut 0 bases from V and 3 bases from J, with 14 bases between. The CDR3 consists of 16 residues. The CDR3, as DNA: TGTGCCAGCAGCGTAGTGCCGGGAGTAGGAACAGATACGCAGTATTTT. Translating it yields CASSVVPGVGTDTQYF.

The rearrangement uses TRBV15 and TRBJ1-5; TRBD1 agrees at 7 bases. The J segment lost 4 bases and the V segment lost 0 bases, leaving 12 bases of the junction unmatched. The CDR3 has 18 residues. The germline CDR1 and CDR2 sequences are LNHNV and YYDKDF (reference sequence). The CDR3 is CATSRDAAGGYGNQPQHF. The CDR3 DNA follows: TGTGCCACCAGCAGAGATGCTGCAGGGGGATATGGTAATCAGCCCCAGCATTTT. Drawing the rest from reference TRBV15 and TRBJ1-5, the complete variable domain is DAMVIQNPRYQVTQFGKPVTLSCSQTLNHNVMYWYQQKSSQAPKLLFHYYDKDFNNEADTPDNFQSRRPNTSFCFLDIRSPGLGDTAMYLCATSRDAAGGYGNQPQHFGDGTRLSIL.

V usage is TRBV7-3 and J usage is TRBJ2-1, with D perhaps being TRBD1 or TRBD2 (5 bases each). V gave up 5 bases and J gave up 4 bases, with 15 bases separating them. CDR3 size: 15 residues. CDR1 and CDR2 from the germline V gene are SGHTA and FQGTGA. The CDR3 nucleotides are TGTGCCAGCAGCCCAGAGGGGACGTTGTACAATGAGCAGTTCTTC. Translated: CASSPEGTLYNEQFF.

Only one count was recorded for this clone. The rearrangement uses TRBV5-6 and TRBJ2-7; D gene uncertain. The V and J ends lost 0 bases and 4 bases respectively, with 11 bases between them. The CDR3 spans 14 residues. Germline V gene sequence: CDR1 SGHDT, CDR2 YYEEEE. In DNA form, the CDR3 reads TGTGCCAGCAGCTTGGGCGCAGCACCGTACGAGCAGTACTTC. Translated, it gives CASSLGAAPYEQYF. Filled out from reference TRBV5-6 and TRBJ2-7, the complete variable domain reads DAGVTQSPTHLIKTRGQQVTLRCSPKSGHDTVSWYQQALGQGPQFIFQYYEEEERQRGNFPDRFSGHQFPNYSSELNVNALLLGDSALYLCASSLGAAPYEQYFGPGTRLTVT.

The chain employs TRBV19 and TRBJ2-1, with D uncertain. The CDR3 is made up of 13 amino acids. Trimming shortened V by 3 bases and J by 6 bases, and 9 bases separated the two germline ends. Germline CDR1 and CDR2: LNHDA and SQIVND (reference sequence). The CDR3 nucleotides read TGTGCCAGTAGTATCAGCAGGTTCAATGAGCAGTTCTTC. This sequence encodes CASSISRFNEQFF. Supplemented by reference TRBV19 and TRBJ2-1, the full variable domain reads DGGITQSPKYLFRKEGQNVTLSCEQNLNHDAMYWYRQDPGQGLRLIYYSQIVNDFQKGDIAEGYSVSREKKESFPLTVTSAQKNPTAFYLCASSISRFNEQFFGPGTRLTVL.

This chain links TRBV9 with TRBJ2-6; TRBD1 is a possible D gene (5 bases). The germline V gene has CDR1 SGDLS and CDR2 YYNGEE. V lost 4 bases to trimming and J lost 2 bases, with 10 bases between them. CDR3 length: 15 amino acids. For the CDR3, the DNA is TGTGCCAGCAGCAAAAGGGGTGCTGGGGCCAACGTCCTGACTTTC. Its translation: CASSKRGAGANVLTF.

The V call is TRBV10-3, the J call TRBJ1-5, with D unresolved. In germline, CDR1 is ENHRY, CDR2 SYGVKD. V was trimmed by 0 bases and J by 3 bases, leaving 12 bases between them. There are 16 residues in the CDR3. The chain's CDR3 is CAISESAGSLNQPQHF. For the CDR3, the DNA is TGTGCCATCAGTGAGTCTGCAGGAAGCCTCAATCAGCCCCAGCATTTT.

The V call is TRBV27, the J call TRBJ2-1; 7 positions agree with TRBD2. CDR3 size: 14 residues. CDR1 MNHEY and CDR2 SMNVEV come from the germline V gene (reference sequence). The V and J ends lost 3 bases and 9 bases, in that order; junction bases with no gene match: 8. CDR3 sequence (DNA): TGTGCCAGCAGTTTTGGGGGAGGGTCTACTGAGCAGTTCTTC. Translation gives CASSFGGGSTEQFF.

The chain links TRBV19 to TRBJ1-1, with a tentative D call TRBD1 (5 bases). Germline assignment: CDR1 LNHDA and CDR2 SQIVND (reference sequence). V shed 8 bases and J shed 1 base, with 11 bases lying between them. The length of the CDR3 is 13 residues. The CDR3 reads CASLGAENTEAFF. CDR3 DNA: TGTGCCAGTTTAGGGGCCGAGAACACTGAAGCTTTCTTT.

The chain links TRBV14 to TRBJ2-5, with TRBD1 matching 10 bases. Germline assignment: CDR1 SGHDN and CDR2 FVKESK. This CDR3 has 13 amino acids. Trimming removed 6 bases from V and 3 bases from J; junction bases left unmatched: 1. CDR3 protein: CASRGTGEETQYF. As DNA, the CDR3 is TGTGCCAGCAGGGGGACAGGGGAAGAGACCCAGTACTTC.

The genes are TRBV9 and TRBJ2-1; D unclear. Germline V gives CDR1 SGDLS, CDR2 YYNGEE. Trimming took off 0 bases at V and 0 bases at J, with 13 bases between the two ends. This CDR3 has 17 amino acids. The DNA of the CDR3 is TGTGCCAGCAGCGTAGTGGATAGGACGAGCTCCTACAATGAGCAGTTCTTC. This translates into CASSVVDRTSSYNEQFF.

The chain combines TRBV30 with TRBJ1-1, with a possible D match to TRBD1 (5 bases). CDR3 size: 15 residues. Germline loops: CDR1 GTSNPN, CDR2 SVGIG (reference sequence). With 0 bases removed from V and 5 bases from J, the gap between germline ends came to 16 bases. In nucleotides, the CDR3 is TGTGCCTGGAGTGTCGTGGGACCGATGGGGACTGAAGCTTTCTTT. It codes for CAWSVVGPMGTEAFF.

The genes are TRBV27 and TRBJ1-1; D not resolved. V lost 2 bases and J lost 5, with 12 bases in between. The germline V gene has CDR1 MNHEY and CDR2 SMNVEV (reference sequence). The CDR3 consists of 14 residues. The CDR3 is CASSLRGRMTEAFF. CDR3 in DNA: TGTGCCAGCAGTTTAAGAGGCAGAATGACTGAAGCTTTCTTT.

This clone has only one observation. The rearrangement joins TRBV5-1 to TRBJ2-7, with TRBD2 matching over 11 bases. The length of the CDR3 is 15 residues. Germline CDR1 and CDR2: SGHRS and YFSETQ. V shed 3 bases and J 3 bases; nucleotides not matched to a gene: 5. This CDR3 reads CASSSLLAGDYEQYF. In nucleotides, the CDR3 is TGCGCCAGCAGCTCCCTACTAGCGGGAGACTACGAGCAGTACTTC. The full variable domain, rest sourced from reference TRBV5-1 and TRBJ2-7, is KAGVTQTPRYLIKTRGQQVTLSCSPISGHRSVSWYQQTPGQGLQFLFEYFSETQRNKGNFPGRFSGRQFSNSRSEMNVSTLELGDSALYLCASSSLLAGDYEQYFGPGTRLTVT.

In regard to this clone: Other DNA sequences in the sample encode the same CDR3. The chain combines TRBV7-9 with TRBJ2-6, with D uncertain. This CDR3 is 16 amino acids long. V was clipped by 1 base and J by 0 bases, with 7 bases between them. From germline, CDR1 is SEHNR and CDR2 FQNEAQ (reference sequence). The CDR3 is CASSLGGSSGANVLTF. The CDR3 DNA follows: TGTGCCAGCAGCTTAGGCGGTAGCTCTGGGGCCAACGTCCTGACTTTC.

This clone was detected once. The identical CDR3 is also encoded by other nucleotide sequences in the sample. The V and J genes are TRBV7-8 and TRBJ2-1; 13 bases line up with TRBD2. The CDR3 sequence is 18 residues long. After removal of 3 bases from V and 0 bases from J, the junction contained 5 bases not matched to a gene. Germline-derived CDR1 and CDR2 are SGHVS and FQNEAQ. CDR3 bases: TGTGCCAGCAGCTTTGGACTAGCGGGAGCTAGCTCCTACAATGAGCAGTTCTTC. Translating it yields CASSFGLAGASSYNEQFF.